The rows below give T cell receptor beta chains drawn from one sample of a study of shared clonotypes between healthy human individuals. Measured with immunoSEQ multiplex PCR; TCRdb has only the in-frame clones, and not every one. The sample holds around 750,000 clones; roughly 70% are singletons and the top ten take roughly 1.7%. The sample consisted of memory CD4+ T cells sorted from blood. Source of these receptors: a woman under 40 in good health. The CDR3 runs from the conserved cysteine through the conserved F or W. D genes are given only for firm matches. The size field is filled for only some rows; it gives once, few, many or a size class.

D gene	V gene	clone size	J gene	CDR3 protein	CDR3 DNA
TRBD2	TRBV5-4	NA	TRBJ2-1	CASSEGLAGNEQFF	TGTGCCAGCAGCGAGGGACTAGCTGGTAATGAGCAGTTCTTC
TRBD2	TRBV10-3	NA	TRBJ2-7	CASSGSFFDEQYF	TGTGCCAGTAGCGGGAGTTTTTTCGACGAGCAGTACTTC
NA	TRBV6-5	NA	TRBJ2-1	CASSYSYLGYEQFF	TGTGCCAGCAGTTACTCGTATCTGGGATATGAGCAGTTCTTC
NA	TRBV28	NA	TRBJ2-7	CASNPGGHNSYEQYF	TGTGCCAGCAACCCGGGGGGACACAACTCCTACGAGCAGTACTTC
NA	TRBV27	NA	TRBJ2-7	CASSTLRSYEQYF	TGTGCCAGCAGTACGCTACGCTCCTACGAGCAGTACTTC
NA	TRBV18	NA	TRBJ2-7	CASSLGEGSPYEQYF	TGTGCCAGCTCACTGGGCGAGGGTTCTCCCTACGAGCAGTACTTC
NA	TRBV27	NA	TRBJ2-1	CARRRSSYNEQFF	TGTGCCAGGAGGAGGAGCTCCTACAATGAGCAGTTCTTC
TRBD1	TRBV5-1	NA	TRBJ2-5	CASSLSGTGEETQYF	TGCGCCAGCAGCTTATCCGGGACAGGGGAAGAGACCCAGTACTTC
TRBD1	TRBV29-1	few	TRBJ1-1	CSSTTGVNTEAFF	TGCAGCTCCACGACAGGGGTGAACACTGAAGCTTTCTTT
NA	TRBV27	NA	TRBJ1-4	CASSPRRKENEKLFF	TGTGCCAGCAGTCCCCGACGGAAAGAGAATGAAAAACTGTTTTTT
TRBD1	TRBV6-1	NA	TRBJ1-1	CASSRQGTDTEAFF	TGTGCCAGCAGTAGACAGGGTACGGACACTGAAGCTTTCTTT
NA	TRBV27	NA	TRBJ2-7	CASKQRSQGEGEQYF	TGTGCCAGCAAACAAAGGTCGCAGGGTGAGGGCGAGCAGTACTTC
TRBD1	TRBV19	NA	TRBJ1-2	CASSIRTGAYYGYTF	TGTGCCAGTAGTATTAGGACAGGGGCGTACTATGGCTACACCTTC
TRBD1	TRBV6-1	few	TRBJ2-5	CASSEWGQKETQYF	TGTGCCAGCAGTGAATGGGGACAGAAAGAGACCCAGTACTTC
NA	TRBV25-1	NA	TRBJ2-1	CASSEPRSYNEQFF	TGTGCCAGCAGTGAGCCTAGGTCCTACAATGAGCAGTTCTTC
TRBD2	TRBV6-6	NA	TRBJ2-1	CASSYSSTGGPNEQFF	TGTGCCAGCAGTTACTCGAGTACGGGAGGGCCTAATGAGCAGTTCTTC
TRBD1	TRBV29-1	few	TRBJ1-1	CSVGGTGRGNTEAFF	TGCAGCGTTGGTGGGACAGGGCGAGGGAACACTGAAGCTTTCTTT
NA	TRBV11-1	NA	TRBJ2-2	CASSSPGPRGELFF	TGTGCCAGCAGCTCCCCGGGCCCGAGGGGGGAGCTGTTTTTT